This T cell receptor beta chain was captured by sequencing in a study of blood T cells in healthy people across ages. Whole-study findings and limits: Reliance upon unsorted PBMCs precluded definitive naive versus antigen-experienced comparison.

This clonotype was counted only a few times. What it binds is unknown. There are 15 residues in the CDR3. V lost 5 bases and J 4 bases, leaving 15 bases between the germline ends. Germline V gives CDR1 SEHNR, CDR2 FQNEAQ (reference sequence). Using a J-beta primer mix together with a sample-barcoded 5' primer, a second PCR was run for about 6 to 12 cycles. TCRdb fed the 5' RACE reads into MiXCR, producing one record per CDR3 protein. Of fewer than 1,200,000 distinct CDR3 sequences listed, about 25% are singletons. These records were also assigned to another study, of T cells of mothers and their children. This second study says: Samples came from three healthy Caucasian mothers and their six children.

The gene calls are TRBV7-9 and TRBJ2-1, with D unclear. The sequenced material came from blood. This TCR was recovered from a girl between 2 and 10 years old in good health. Written as DNA, the CDR3 is TGTGCCAGCAGCCTGATACCTAGGGCGTACAATGAGCAGTTCTTC. It is translated as CASSLIPRAYNEQFF.